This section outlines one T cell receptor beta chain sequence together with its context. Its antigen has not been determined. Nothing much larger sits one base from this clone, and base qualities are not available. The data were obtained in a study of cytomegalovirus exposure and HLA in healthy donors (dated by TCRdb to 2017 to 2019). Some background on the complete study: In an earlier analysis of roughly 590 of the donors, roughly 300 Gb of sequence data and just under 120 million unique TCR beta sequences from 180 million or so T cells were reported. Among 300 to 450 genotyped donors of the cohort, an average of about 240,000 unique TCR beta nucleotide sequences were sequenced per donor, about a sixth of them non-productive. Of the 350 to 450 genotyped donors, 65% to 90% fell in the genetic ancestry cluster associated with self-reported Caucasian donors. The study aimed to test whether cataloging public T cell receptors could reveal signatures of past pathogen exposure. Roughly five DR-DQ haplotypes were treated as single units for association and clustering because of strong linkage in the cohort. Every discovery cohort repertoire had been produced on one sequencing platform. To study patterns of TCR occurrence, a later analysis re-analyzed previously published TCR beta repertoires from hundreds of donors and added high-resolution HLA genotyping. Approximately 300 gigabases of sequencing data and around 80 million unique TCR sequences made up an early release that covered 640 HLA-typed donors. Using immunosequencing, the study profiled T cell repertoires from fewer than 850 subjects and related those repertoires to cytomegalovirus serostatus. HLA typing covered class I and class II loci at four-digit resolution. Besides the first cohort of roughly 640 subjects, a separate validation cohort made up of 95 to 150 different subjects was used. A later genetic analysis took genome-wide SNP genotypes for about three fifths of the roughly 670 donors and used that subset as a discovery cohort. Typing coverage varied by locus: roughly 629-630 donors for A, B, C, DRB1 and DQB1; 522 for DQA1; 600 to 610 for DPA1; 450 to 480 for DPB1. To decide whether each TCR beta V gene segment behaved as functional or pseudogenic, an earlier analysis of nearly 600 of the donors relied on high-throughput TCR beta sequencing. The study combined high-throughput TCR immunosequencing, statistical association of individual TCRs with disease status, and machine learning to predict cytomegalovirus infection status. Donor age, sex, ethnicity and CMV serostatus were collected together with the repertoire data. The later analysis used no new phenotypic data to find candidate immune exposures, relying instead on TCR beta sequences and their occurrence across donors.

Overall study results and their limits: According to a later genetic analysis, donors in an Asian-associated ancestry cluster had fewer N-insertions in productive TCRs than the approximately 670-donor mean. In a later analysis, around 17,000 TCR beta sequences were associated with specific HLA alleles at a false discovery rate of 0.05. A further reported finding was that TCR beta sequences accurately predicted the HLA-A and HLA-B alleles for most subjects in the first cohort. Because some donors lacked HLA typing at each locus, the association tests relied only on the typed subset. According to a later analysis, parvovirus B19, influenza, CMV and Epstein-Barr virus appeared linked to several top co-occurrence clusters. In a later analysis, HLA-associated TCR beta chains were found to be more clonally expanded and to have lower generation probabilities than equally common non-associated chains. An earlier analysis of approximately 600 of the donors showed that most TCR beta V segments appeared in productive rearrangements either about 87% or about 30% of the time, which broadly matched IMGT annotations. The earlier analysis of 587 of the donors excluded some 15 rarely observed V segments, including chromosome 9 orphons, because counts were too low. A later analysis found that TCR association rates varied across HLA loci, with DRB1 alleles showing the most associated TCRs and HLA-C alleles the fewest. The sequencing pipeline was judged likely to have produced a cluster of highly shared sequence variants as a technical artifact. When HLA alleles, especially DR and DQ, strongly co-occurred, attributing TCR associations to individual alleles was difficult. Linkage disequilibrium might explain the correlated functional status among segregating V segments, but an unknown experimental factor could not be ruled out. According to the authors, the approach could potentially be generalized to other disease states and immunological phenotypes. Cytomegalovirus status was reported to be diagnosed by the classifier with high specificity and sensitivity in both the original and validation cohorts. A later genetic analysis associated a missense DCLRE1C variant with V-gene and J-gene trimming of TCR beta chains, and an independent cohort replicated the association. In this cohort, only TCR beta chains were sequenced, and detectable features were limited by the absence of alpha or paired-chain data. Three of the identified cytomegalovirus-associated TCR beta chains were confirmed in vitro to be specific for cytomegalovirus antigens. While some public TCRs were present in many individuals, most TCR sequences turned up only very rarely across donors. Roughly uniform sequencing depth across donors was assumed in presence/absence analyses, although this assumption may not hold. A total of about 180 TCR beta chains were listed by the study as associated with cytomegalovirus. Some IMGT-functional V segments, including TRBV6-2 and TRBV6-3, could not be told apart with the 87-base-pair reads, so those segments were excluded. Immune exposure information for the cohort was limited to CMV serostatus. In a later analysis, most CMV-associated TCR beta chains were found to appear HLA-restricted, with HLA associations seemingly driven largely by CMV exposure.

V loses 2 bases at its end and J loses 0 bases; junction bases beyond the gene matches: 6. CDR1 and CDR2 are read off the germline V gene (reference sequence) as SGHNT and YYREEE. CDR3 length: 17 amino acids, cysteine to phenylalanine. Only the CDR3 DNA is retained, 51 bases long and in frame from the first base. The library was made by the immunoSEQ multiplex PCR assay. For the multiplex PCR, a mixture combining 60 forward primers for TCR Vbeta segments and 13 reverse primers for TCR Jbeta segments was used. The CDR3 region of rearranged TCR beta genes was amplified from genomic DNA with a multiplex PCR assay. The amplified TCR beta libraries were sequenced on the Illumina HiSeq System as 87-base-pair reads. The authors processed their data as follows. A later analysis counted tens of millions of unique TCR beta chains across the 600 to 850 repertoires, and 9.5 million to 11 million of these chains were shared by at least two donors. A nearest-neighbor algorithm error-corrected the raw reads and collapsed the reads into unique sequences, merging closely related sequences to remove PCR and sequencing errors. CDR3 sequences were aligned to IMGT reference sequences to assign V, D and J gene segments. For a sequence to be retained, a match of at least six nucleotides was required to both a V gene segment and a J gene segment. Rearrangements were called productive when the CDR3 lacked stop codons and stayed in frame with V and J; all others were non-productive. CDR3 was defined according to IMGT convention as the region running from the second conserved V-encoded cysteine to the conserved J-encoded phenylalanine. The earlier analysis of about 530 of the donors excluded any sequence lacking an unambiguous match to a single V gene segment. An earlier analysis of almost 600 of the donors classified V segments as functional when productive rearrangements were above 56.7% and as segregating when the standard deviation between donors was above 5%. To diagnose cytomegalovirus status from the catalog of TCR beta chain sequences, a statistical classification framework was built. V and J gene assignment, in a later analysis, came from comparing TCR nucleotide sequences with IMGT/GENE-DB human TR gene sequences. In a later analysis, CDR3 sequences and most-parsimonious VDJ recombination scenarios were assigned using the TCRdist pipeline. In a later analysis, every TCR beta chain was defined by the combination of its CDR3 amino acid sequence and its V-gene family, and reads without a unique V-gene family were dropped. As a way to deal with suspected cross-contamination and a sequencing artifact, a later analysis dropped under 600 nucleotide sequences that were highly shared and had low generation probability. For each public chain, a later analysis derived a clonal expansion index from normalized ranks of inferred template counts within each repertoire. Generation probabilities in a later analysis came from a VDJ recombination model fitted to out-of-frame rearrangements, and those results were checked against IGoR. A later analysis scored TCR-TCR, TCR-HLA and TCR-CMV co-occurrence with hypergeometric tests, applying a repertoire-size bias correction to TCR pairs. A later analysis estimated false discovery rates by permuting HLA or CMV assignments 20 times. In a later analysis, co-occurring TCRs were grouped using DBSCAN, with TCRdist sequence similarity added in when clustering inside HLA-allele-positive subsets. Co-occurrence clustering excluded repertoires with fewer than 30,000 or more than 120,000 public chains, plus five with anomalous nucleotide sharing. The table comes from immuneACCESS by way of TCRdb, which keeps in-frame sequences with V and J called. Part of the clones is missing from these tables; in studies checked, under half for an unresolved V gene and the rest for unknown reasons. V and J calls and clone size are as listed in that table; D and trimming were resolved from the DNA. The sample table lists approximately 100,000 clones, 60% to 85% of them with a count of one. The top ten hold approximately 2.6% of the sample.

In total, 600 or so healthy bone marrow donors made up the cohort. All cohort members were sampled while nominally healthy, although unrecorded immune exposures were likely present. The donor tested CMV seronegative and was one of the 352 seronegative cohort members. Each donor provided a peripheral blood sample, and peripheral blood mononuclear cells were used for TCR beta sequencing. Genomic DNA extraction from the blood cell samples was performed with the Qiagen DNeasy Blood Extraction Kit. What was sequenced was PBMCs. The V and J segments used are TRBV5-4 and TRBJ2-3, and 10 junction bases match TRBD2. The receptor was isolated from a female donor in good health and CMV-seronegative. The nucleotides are TGTGCCAGCAGCTTAGGTATAGCGGGGGGTAGCACAGATACGCAGTATTTT. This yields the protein CASSLGIAGGSTDTQYF.